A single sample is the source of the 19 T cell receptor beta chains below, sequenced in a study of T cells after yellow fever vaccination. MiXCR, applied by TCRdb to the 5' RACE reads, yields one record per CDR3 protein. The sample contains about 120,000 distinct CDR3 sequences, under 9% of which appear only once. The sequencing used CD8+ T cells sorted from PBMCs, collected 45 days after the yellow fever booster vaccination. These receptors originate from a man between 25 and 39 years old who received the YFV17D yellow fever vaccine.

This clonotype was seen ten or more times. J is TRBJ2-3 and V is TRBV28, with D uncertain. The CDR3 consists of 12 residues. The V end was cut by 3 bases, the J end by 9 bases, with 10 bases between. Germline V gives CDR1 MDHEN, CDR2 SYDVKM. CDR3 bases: TGTGCCAGCAGTTTTGCGTTCGGGACGCAGTATTTT. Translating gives CASSFAFGTQYF.

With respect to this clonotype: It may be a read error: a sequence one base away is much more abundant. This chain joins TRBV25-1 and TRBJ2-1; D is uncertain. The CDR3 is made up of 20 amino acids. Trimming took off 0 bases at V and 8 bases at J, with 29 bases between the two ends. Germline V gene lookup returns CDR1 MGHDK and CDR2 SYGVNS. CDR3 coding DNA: TGTGCCAGCAGTGAATATTATAGGCTAGGGTACGGAGATCCTGTCCATGAGCAGTTCTTC. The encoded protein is CASSEYYRLGYGDPVHEQFF.

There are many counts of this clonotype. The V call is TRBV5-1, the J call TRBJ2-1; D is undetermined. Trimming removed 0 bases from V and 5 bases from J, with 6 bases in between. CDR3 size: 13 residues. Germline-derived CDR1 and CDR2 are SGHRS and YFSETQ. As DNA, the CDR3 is TGCGCCAGCAGCTTGGGGCTAGACAATGAGCAGTTCTTC. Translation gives CASSLGLDNEQFF.

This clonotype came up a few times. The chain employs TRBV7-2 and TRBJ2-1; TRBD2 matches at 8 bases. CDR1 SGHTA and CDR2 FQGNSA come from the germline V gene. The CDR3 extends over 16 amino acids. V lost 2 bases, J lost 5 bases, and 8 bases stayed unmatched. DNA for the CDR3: TGTGCCAGCAGCTTACTGAGAGGCGGGAGGAACAATGAGCAGTTCTTC. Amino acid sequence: CASSLLRGGRNNEQFF.

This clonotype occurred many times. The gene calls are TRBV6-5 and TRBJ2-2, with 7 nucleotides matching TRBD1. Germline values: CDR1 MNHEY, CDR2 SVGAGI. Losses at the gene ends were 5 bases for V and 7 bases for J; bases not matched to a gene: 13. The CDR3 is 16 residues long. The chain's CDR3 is CASSNPLETGHGELFF. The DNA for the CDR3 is TGTGCCAGCAGTAACCCGTTAGAGACAGGGCACGGGGAGCTGTTTTTT.

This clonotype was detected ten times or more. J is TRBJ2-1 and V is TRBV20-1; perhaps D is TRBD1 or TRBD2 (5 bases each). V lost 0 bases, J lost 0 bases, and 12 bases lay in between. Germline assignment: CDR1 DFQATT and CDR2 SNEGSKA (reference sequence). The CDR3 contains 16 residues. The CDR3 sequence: CSARDGTRSSYNEQFF. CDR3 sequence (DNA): TGCAGTGCTAGAGACGGGACCAGGAGCTCCTACAATGAGCAGTTCTTC.

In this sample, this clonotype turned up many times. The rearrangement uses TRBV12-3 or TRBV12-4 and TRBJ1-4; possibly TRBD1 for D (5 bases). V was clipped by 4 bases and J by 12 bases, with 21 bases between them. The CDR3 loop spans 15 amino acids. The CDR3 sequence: CASSWGLSQNPQLFF. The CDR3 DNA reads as TGTGCCAGCAGTTGGGGGTTAAGTCAGAACCCCCAACTGTTTTTT.

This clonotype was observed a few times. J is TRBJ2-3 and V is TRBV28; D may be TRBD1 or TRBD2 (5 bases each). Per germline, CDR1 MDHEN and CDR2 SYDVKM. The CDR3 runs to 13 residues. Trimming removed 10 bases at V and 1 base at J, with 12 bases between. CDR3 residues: CATRGHGTDTQYF. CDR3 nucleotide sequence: TGTGCCACCCGGGGCCATGGCACAGATACGCAGTATTTT.

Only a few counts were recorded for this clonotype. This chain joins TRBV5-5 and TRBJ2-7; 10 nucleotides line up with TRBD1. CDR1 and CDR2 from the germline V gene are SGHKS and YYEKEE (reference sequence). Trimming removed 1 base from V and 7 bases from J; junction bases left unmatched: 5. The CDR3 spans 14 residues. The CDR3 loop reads CASSLWDRGGEQYF. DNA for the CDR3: TGTGCCAGCAGCTTGTGGGACAGGGGTGGAGAGCAGTACTTC.

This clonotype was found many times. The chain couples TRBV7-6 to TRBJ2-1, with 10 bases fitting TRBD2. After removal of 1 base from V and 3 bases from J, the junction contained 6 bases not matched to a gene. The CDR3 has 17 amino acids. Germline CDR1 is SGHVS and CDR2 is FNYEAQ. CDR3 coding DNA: TGTGCCAGCAGCTTAGGCGCTAGCGGGAGTTTCTACAATGAGCAGTTCTTC. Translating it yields CASSLGASGSFYNEQFF.

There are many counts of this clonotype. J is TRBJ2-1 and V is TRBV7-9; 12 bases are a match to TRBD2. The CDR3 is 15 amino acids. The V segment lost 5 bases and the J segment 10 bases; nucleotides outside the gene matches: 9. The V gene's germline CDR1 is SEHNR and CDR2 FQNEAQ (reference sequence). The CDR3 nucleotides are TGTGCCAGCAGCCCCCGACTAGCGGGAGTACTGGAGCAGTTCTTC. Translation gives CASSPRLAGVLEQFF.

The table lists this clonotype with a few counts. The CDR3 sequence is CASSGPGQVEGAFF. The CDR3 nucleotides read TGTGCCAGCAGTGGACCGGGTCAGGTTGAAGGAGCTTTCTTT. The chain joins TRBV27 to TRBJ1-1; D unresolved. Deletions cut 5 bases from V and 10 bases from J, with 20 bases between. Germline CDR1 and CDR2: MNHEY and SMNVEV (reference sequence). This CDR3 has 14 residues.

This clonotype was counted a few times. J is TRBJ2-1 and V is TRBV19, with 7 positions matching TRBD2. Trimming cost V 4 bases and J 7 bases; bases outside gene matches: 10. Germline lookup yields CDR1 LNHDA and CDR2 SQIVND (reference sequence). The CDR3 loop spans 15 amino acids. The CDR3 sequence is CASSKGVAAGNEQFF. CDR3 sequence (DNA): TGTGCCAGTAGTAAGGGTGTGGCAGCGGGGAATGAGCAGTTCTTC.

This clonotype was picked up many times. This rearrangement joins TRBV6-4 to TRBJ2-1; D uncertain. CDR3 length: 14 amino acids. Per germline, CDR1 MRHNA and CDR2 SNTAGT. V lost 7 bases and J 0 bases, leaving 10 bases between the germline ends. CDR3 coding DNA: TGTGCCAGCATCGTCGGAAGCTCCTACAATGAGCAGTTCTTC. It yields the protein CASIVGSSYNEQFF.

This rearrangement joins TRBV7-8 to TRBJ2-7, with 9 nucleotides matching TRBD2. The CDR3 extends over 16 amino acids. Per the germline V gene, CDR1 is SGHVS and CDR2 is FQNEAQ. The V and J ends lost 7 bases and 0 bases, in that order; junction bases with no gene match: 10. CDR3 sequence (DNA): TGTGCCAGCACTTATAGCGGGGGCCCGAGCTCCTACGAGCAGTACTTC. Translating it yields CASTYSGGPSSYEQYF.

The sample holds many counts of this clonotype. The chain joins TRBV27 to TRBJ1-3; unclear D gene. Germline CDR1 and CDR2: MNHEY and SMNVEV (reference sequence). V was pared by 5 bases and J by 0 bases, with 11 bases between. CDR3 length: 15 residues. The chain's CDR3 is CASSRVGNSGNTIYF. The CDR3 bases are TGTGCCAGCAGTAGGGTGGGGAACTCTGGAAACACCATATATTTT.

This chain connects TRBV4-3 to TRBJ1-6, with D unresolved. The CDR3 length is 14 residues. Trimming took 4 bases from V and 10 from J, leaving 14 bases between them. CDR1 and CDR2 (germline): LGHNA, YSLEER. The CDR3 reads CASSPPGGGSPLHF. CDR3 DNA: TGCGCCAGCAGCCCCCCCGGTGGAGGGTCACCCCTCCACTTT.

The CDR3 region is CASSIGREAYNEQFF. Here the CDR3 DNA reads TGTGCCAGCAGTATCGGGCGGGAGGCTTACAATGAGCAGTTCTTC. V and J are TRBV6-1 and TRBJ2-1; 8 nucleotides align to TRBD2. The CDR3 runs 15 residues. With 5 bases clipped from V and 4 bases from J, the junction kept 7 bases outside the gene matches. CDR1 and CDR2 (germline): MNHNS, SASEGT.

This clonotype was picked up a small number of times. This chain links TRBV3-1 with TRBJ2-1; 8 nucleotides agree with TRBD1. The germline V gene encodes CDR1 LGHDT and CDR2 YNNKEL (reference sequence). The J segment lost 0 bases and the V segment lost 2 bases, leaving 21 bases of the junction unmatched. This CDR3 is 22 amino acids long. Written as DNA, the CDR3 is TGTGCCAGCAGCCAACGGACAAACATTGTGGGGACAGGTACCAGCTCCTACAATGAGCAGTTCTTC. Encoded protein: CASSQRTNIVGTGTSSYNEQFF.